This T cell receptor (beta chain) stems from a study of tumor-infiltrating lymphocytes in primary liver carcinoma. About the research overall: Roughly 3.65 to 7.5 million productive TCRbeta reads came from each sample, comparable across tissue types. Study outcomes and limitations: Tumor specimens were characterized by a significantly higher top-250-clone fraction than blood (p = 0.039).

The researchers produced TCR beta cDNA from approximately 460 ng total RNA with a constant-region primer. A slightly modified ARM-PCR protocol with three nested multiplex PCR rounds produced these TCR beta libraries. Amplification in the first two PCR rounds was performed using TRBV1-TRBV30 forward primers and a C-beta reverse primer for approximately 10 cycles each. TCRdb passed the multiplex PCR reads through MiXCR, listing each CDR3 protein once. This sample yields fewer than 400,000 distinct CDR3 sequences, of which 50% to 70% are seen a single time; roughly 9% belongs to the top ten. The length of the CDR3 is 14 residues. The germline gives CDR1 MNHNS, CDR2 SASEGT. The blood RNA (from unsorted whole blood) was obtained, and germline DNA was also extracted. As for this clonotype: Its specificity is unknown. At one of its ends the junction is not consistent with the germline gene, which may arise from a read error.

The origin of this receptor is a man between 35 and 55 years old with primary liver carcinoma and hepatitis B virus infection. Sequenced sample: peripheral blood. The chain couples TRBV6-1 to TRBJ2-1, with 11 bases fitting TRBD2. CDR3 bases: TGTGCAAGCAACTTAGCGGGAGGGTACAAAGAGCAGTTCTTC. Encoded protein: CASNLAGGYKEQFF.